The subject of this entry is one T cell receptor beta chain. Time point reported: new active TB diagnosis, blood taken before or within 7 days of starting treatment. The CDR3 extends over 14 amino acids. After removal of 4 bases from V and 1 base from J, the junction contained 3 bases not matched to a gene. Germline CDR1 reads SGHRS; CDR2 reads YFSETQ. This entry comes from a study of T cells in tuberculosis. Study overall: In South Africa, adults with active tuberculosis were compared with IGRA-negative and latently infected IGRA-positive adolescents.

Here immunoSEQ multiplex PCR was the method, and the copy in TCRdb shows in-frame clones only, minus some. The repertoire holds about 49,000 clones, with roughly 95% as singletons. The chain combines TRBV5-1 with TRBJ1-1; 8 bases map to TRBD1. The sample here was PBMCs, taken at tuberculosis diagnosis. The origin of this receptor is an adult with tuberculosis. CDR3 nucleotide sequence: TGCGCCAGCAGCAGGACAGGGACGAACACTGAAGCTTTCTTT. Translating gives CASSRTGTNTEAFF.